The entry below describes one T cell receptor beta chain. The data were taken from a study of blood T cell repertoires in COVID-19. Study overall: Sites in the United States, Italy and Spain provided acute and convalescent COVID-19 samples. Sample material is recorded as cDNA or gDNA derived from T cells, B-cell-depleted T cells, or PBMCs.

The Seattle patients joined while their infection was active and were tracked longitudinally afterward. The repertoire was sequenced with immunoSEQ multiplex PCR; TCRdb's copy has only in-frame clones and lacks some. Found here are about 96,000 clones, approximately 90% of them singletons; the top ten hold around 4.3%. The sequencing sample was made of peripheral blood. The sequence came from a human donor with COVID-19, enrolled during active disease. The donor label of this sample is uncertain.

CDR3 coding DNA: TGTGCCAGCAGCGCCCTCACAGGGGCCGCGACCGGGGAGCTGTTTTTT. Translated: CASSALTGAATGELFF. The chain recombines TRBV7-3 with TRBJ2-2, with 7 bases lining up with TRBD1. V lost 5 bases to trimming and J lost 5 bases; unmatched junction nucleotides: 11. Germline V CDR1 and CDR2: SGHTA, FQGTGA. The CDR3 covers 16 residues.